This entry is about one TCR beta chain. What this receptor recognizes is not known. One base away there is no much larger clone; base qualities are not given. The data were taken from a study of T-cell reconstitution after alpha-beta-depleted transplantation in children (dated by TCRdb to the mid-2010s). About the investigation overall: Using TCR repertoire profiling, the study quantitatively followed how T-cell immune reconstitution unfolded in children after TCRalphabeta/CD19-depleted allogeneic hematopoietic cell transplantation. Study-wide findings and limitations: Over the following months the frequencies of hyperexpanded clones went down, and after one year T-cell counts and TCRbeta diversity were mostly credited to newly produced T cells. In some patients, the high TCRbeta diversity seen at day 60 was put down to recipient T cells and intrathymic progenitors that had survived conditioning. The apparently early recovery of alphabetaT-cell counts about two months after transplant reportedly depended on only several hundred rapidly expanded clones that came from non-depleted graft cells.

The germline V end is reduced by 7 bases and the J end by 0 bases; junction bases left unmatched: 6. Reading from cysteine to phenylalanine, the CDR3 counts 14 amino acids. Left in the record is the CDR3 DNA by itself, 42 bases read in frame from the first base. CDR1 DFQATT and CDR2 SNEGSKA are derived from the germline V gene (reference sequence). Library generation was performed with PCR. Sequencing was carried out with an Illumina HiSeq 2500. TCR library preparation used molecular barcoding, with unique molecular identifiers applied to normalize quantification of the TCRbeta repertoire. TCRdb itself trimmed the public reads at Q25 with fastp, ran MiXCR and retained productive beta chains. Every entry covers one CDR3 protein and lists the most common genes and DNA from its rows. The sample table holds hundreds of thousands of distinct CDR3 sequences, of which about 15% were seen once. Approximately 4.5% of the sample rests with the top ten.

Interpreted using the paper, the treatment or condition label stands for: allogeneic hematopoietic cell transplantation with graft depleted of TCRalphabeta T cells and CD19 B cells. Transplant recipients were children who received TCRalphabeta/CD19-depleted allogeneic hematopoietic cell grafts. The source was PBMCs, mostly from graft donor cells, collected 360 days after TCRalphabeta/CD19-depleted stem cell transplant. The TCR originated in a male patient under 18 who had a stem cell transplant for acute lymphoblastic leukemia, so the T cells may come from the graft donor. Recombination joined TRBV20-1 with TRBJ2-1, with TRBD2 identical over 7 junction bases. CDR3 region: CSGGTTRSYNEQFF. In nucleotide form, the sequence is TGCAGTGGAGGGACTACCCGCTCCTACAATGAGCAGTTCTTC.